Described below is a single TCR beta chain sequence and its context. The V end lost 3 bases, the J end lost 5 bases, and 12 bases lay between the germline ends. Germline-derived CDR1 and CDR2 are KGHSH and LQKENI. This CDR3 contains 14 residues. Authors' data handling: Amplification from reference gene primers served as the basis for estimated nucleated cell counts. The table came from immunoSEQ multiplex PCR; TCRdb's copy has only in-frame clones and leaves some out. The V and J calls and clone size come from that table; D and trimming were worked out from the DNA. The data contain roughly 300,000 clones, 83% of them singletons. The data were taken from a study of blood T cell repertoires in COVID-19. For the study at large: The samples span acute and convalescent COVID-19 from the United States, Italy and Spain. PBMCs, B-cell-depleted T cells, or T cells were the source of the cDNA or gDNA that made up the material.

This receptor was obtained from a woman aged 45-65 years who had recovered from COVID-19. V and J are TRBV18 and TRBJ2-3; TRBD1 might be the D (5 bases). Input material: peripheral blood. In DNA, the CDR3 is TGTGCCAGCTCACCGACCTCAGGGTTAGATACGCAGTATTTT. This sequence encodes CASSPTSGLDTQYF.